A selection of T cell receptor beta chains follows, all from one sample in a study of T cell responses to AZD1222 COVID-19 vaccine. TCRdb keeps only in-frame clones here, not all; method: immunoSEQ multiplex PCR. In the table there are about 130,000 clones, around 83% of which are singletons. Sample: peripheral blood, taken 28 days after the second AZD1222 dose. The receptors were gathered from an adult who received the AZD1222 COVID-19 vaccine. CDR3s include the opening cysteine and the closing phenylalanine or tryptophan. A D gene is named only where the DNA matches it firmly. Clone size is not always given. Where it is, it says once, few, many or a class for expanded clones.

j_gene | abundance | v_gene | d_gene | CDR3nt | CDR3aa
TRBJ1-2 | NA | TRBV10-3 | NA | TGTGCCATCAGTGAGGGTCTGACACCCGCTAACTATGGCTACACCTTC | CAISEGLTPANYGYTF
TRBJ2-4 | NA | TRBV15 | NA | TGTGCCACCAGCAGAGAAACGGGGTTAGCCAAAAACATTCAGTACTTC | CATSRETGLAKNIQYF
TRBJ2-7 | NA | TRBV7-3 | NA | TGTGCCAGCAGCTCCCGGGGCGGGGAGGACGAGCAGTACTTC | CASSSRGGEDEQYF
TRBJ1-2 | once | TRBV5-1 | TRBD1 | TGCGCCAGCAGCTTGGGGGGACAGGGGAGCTATGGCTACACCTTC | CASSLGGQGSYGYTF
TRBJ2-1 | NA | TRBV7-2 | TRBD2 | TGTGCCAGCAGCTTTTCTTTAGCGGGGGGGACCGCTTACAATGAGCAGTTCTTC | CASSFSLAGGTAYNEQFF
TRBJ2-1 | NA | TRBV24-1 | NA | TGTGCCACCAGTGCGGGCAGGGACGTTGAGCAGTTCTTC | CATSAGRDVEQFF
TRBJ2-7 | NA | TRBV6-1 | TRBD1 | TGTGCCAGCAGTGAAGGGGACAGGAGCCCCTACGAGCAGTACTTC | CASSEGDRSPYEQYF
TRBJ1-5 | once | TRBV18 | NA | TGTGCCAGCTCCCCAGAGGGTTATCAGCCCCAGCATTTT | CASSPEGYQPQHF
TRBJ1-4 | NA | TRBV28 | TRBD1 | TGTGCCAGCAGTTTGCAGGGGGCGAGTGAAAAACTGTTTTTT | CASSLQGASEKLFF
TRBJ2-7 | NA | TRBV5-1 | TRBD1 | TGCGCCAGCAGCTCCCTAGCCGGGACAGGACTTTACGAGCAGTACTTC | CASSSLAGTGLYEQYF
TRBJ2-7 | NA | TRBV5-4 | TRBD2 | TGTGCCAGCAGCTTGGGGGCTAGCGGGGCCACCTACGAGCAGTACTTC | CASSLGASGATYEQYF
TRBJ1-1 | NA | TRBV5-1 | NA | TGCGCCTCTCGCTCCTCAGGGAGTGCCACTGAAGCTTTCTTT | CASRSSGSATEAFF
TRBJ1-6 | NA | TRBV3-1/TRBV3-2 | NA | TGTGCCAGCAGCCAAGGGGAGGGGGTCTGGTCACCCCTCCACTTT | CASSQGEGVWSPLHF
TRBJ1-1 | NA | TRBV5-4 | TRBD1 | TGTGCCAGCAGCCCTCCACAGGGGATGAACACTGAAGCTTTCTTT | CASSPPQGMNTEAFF
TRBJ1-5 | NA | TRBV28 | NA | TGTGCCAGCAGTTTTGTTCTCGGTTCTGGCCAGCCCCAGCATTTT | CASSFVLGSGQPQHF
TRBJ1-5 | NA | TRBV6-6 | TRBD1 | TGTGCCAGCGGCCCCGGGACAGGTAGTAGCAATCAGCCCCAGCATTTT | CASGPGTGSSNQPQHF
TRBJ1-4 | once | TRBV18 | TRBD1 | TGTGCCAGCTCTAACCGGGACAGGGATGAAAAACTGTTTTTT | CASSNRDRDEKLFF
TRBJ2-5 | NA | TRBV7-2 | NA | TGTGCCAGCAGCTTAAACCCCAGCACCGAGACCCAGTACTTC | CASSLNPSTETQYF
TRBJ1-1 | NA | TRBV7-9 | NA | TGTGCCAGCAGCTTAGGAGGAGCGGGGGGCGCTGAAGCTTTCTTT | CASSLGGAGGAEAFF
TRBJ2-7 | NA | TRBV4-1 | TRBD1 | TGCGCCAGCAGCCTACGCGCTGGACAGGCGGACTTCTACGAGCAGTACTTC | CASSLRAGQADFYEQYF
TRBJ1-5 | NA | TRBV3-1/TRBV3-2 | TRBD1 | TGTGCCAGCAGCCTGCAGGGGGGCGGGCAGCCCCAGCATTTT | CASSLQGGGQPQHF
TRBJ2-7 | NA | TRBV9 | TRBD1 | TGTGCCAGCAGCGTCGGGACAGGAGTATACGAGCAGTACTTC | CASSVGTGVYEQYF
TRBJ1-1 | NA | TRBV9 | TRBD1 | TGTGCCAGCAGCCTCCAGACAGGGGGTTACACTGAAGCTTTCTTT | CASSLQTGGYTEAFF
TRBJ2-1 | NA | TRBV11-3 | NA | TGTGCCAGCAGCTTAGGGGGGCGCCTGGATGAGCAGTTCTTC | CASSLGGRLDEQFF
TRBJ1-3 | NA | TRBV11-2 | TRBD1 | TGTGCCAGCAGCTCATCTTGGGACAGTGGAAACACCATATATTTT | CASSSSWDSGNTIYF
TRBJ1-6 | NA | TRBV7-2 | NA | TGTGCCAGCAGCCCGGGACGGGGTTCACCCCTCCACTTT | CASSPGRGSPLHF
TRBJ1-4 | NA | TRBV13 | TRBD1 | TGTGCCAGCAGCCACTGGACAGGAGTTAATGAAAAACTGTTTTTT | CASSHWTGVNEKLFF
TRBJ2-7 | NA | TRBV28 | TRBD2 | TGTGCCAGCAATCCAGGGGCTAGCGGGGGATCCTACGAGCAGTACTTC | CASNPGASGGSYEQYF
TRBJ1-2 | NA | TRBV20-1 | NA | TGCAGTGCTAGAGATGCGGCCCCCTACACCTTC | CSARDAAPYTF
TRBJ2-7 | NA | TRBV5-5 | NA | TGTGCCAGCAGCTTTGCAGCGTACTACGAGCAGTACTTC | CASSFAAYYEQYF
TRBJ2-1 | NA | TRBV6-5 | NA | TGTGCCAGCACCAATAGGAGGCCAGACAATGAGCAGTTCTTC | CASTNRRPDNEQFF
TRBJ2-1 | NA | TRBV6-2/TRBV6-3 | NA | TGTGCCAGCAGTTACGGGGGCCTCTCCTACAATGAGCAGTTCTTC | CASSYGGLSYNEQFF
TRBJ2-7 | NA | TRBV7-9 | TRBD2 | TGTGCCAGCACCCGGACTAGCGGGGGGGACGAGCAGTACTTC | CASTRTSGGDEQYF
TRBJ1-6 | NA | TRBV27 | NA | TGTGCCAGCAGTTTCTCAGCTTATAATTCACCCCTCCACTTT | CASSFSAYNSPLHF
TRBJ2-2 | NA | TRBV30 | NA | TGTGCCTGGAGGGGTCGGCAACAATTCACCGGGGAGCTGTTTTTT | CAWRGRQQFTGELFF
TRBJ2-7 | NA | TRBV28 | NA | TGTGCCAGCAGTTCCACAAGAATGGGGGGTCGGGACGAGCAGTACTTC | CASSSTRMGGRDEQYF
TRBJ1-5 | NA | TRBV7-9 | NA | TGTGCCAGCAGCTTAGCGTCCGATCAGCCCCAGCATTTT | CASSLASDQPQHF
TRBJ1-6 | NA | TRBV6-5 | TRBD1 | TGTGCCAGCAGTTACTCGACAGGGTCGGATTCACCCCTCCACTTT | CASSYSTGSDSPLHF
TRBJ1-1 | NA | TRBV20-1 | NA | TGCAGTGCTCCCAAAGACACTGAAGCTTTCTTT | CSAPKDTEAFF
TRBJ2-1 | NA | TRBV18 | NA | TGTGCCAGCTCACCGTCGGCCGGGTACAATGAGCAGTTCTTC | CASSPSAGYNEQFF
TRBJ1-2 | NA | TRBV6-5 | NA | TGTGCCAGCAGGTCCAGGGTTGGTGGCTACACCTTC | CASRSRVGGYTF
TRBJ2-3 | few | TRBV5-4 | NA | TGTGCCAGCAGCTTGGACTGGAACTCGGATACGCAGTATTTT | CASSLDWNSDTQYF
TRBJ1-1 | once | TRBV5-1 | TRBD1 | TGCGCCAGCACCCCGCGGGACAGTTTGAACACTGAAGCTTTCTTT | CASTPRDSLNTEAFF
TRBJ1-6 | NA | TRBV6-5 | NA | TGTGCCAGCACCGCTCTTCCCAGTCTCCGTTCACCCCTCCACTTT | CASTALPSLRSPLHF
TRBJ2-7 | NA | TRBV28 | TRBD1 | TGTGCCATTACATCCGGGACAGCCTACGAGCAGTACTTC | CAITSGTAYEQYF
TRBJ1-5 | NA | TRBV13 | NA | TGTGCCAGCAGCTTATCATCCGAATTTAATCAGCCCCAGCATTTT | CASSLSSEFNQPQHF